The 21 T cell receptor beta chains listed next were all sequenced from one sample in a study of T cell clonality in common variable immunodeficiency. Using immunoSEQ multiplex PCR, the repertoire was profiled, and TCRdb retains in-frame clones only, with some absent. This sample comprises fewer than 65,000 clones, none seen once only. The sample was peripheral blood mononuclear cells. These receptors all come from a person aged 18-70 years in good health.

This clone was seen repeatedly, ten times or more. The read ends 3 residues before the CDR3 terminus; that terminus is restored from the germline J gene. The chain couples TRBV18 to TRBJ2-2; D is unresolved. Per germline, CDR1 KGHSH and CDR2 LQKENI. The CDR3 length is 16 residues. The DNA read from the CDR3 is TGTGCCAGCTCACCCTCTTCTGAGGTGCCGGCGACACCG. Translating it yields CASSPSSEVPATP. The complete CDR3 reads CASSPSSEVPATPLFF.

About this clone: Coverage ceases 3 residues before the CDR3 finishes, and the germline J gene fills in the end. The rearrangement uses TRBV7-8 and TRBJ2-2; no clear D gene. Deletions cut 1 base from V and 3 bases from J, with 12 bases between. This CDR3 is 16 amino acids long. The germline CDR1 and CDR2 sequences are SGHVS and FQNEAQ. The CDR3 reads CASSLGEKRYTGELFF. CDR3 DNA, as far as it was read: TGTGCCAGCAGCTTAGGAGAGAAGCGATACACCGGGGAG.

This clone turned up a few times. The sequenced fragment ends 3 residues before the CDR3 boundary, so the rest is inferred from the germline J gene. The V gene is TRBV2, the J gene TRBJ1-3; D call uncertain. V lost 3 bases, J lost 4 bases, and 7 bases lay in between. Germline assignment: CDR1 SNHLY and CDR2 FYNNEI. The CDR3 is made up of 13 amino acids. CDR3 loop: CASSEALGNTIYF. CDR3 bases read: TGTGCCAGCAGTGAGGCTTTGGGAAACACC.

This clone showed up many times. The CDR3 is cut off 3 residues early in the read; its end comes from the germline J gene. The chain is built from TRBV19 and TRBJ2-2; the match to TRBD2 covers 9 bases. Trimming took 7 bases from V and 3 from J; bases not matched to a gene: 12. The CDR3 has 17 residues. In germline, CDR1 is LNHDA, CDR2 SQIVND (reference sequence). CDR3 in amino acids: CASKGGSGSTDTGELFF. Partial CDR3 DNA: TGTGCCAGTAAGGGGGGTAGCGGGAGCACGGACACCGGGGAG. The full variable domain, in which reference TRBV19 and TRBJ2-2 provide the parts outside the CDR3, is DGGITQSPKYLFRKEGQNVTLSCEQNLNHDAMYWYRQDPGQGLRLIYYSQIVNDFQKGDIAEGYSVSREKKESFPLTVTSAQKNPTAFYLCASKGGSGSTDTGELFFGEGSRLTVL.

This clone has ten or more counts. With the read ending 3 residues before the CDR3 end, the germline J gene is used to fill in that end. The rearrangement uses TRBV13 and TRBJ1-1; D is uncertain. Germline V gives CDR1 PRHDT, CDR2 FYEKMQ (reference sequence). This CDR3 is built from 12 residues. V was cut by 2 bases and J by 4 bases, with 5 bases left in between. Incomplete CDR3 DNA: TGTGCCAGCAGCTTACAAGGCACTGAA. Translating it yields CASSLQGTE. In full, the CDR3 is CASSLQGTEAFF.

This clone was seen only a few times. Sequencing ends 3 residues short of the CDR3 end; the germline J gene provides the rest. This chain links TRBV7-9 with TRBJ2-4, with D perhaps TRBD1 (5 bases). Germline V lookup: CDR1 SEHNR, CDR2 FQNEAQ (reference sequence). The CDR3 is made up of 14 amino acids. The CDR3 sequence: CASSLQAQVYGQYF. The CDR3 bases that were read are TGTGCCAGCAGCTTACAGGCACAGGTCTATGGT.

This clone appeared many times. The CDR3 end lies 3 residues beyond the end of the read and is filled in from the germline J gene. This chain links TRBV2 with TRBJ2-3, with 7 bases aligning to TRBD2. The CDR3 contains 14 residues. Per the germline V gene, CDR1 is SNHLY and CDR2 is FYNNEI. V was clipped by 2 bases and J by 3 bases; unmatched bases: 2. The covered CDR3 bases are TGTGCCAGCAGTGAATTGCGGGGGACAGATACG. This translates into CASSELRGTDT. The full CDR3 reads CASSELRGTDTQYF.

This clone was counted at least ten times. The read is 3 residues too short to cover the CDR3 end, so that end is filled in from the germline J gene. This chain links TRBV6-2 or TRBV6-3 with TRBJ1-2; 7 nucleotides agree with TRBD1. With V trimmed by 2 bases and J by 5 bases, 2 bases remained unmatched. The CDR3 totals 13 residues. CDR1 is MNHEY, CDR2 SVGEGT, per germline. This chain's CDR3 is CASSYGQEYGYTF. Partial CDR3 DNA: TGTGCCAGCAGTTACGGACAGGAGTATGGC.

This clone has a count of ten or more. The read finishes 3 residues shy of the CDR3 end, and the germline J gene is used to complete it. The V and J genes are TRBV10-2 and TRBJ2-2; TRBD2 matches at 8 bases. From germline, CDR1 is WSHSY and CDR2 SAAADI. The CDR3 loop spans 16 amino acids. J was trimmed by 4 bases and V by 5 bases; bases with no gene match: 9. The sequenced part of the CDR3 DNA is TGCGCCAGCAGTACTAACACGGGGGGGTCCACCGGGGAG. Translated, it gives CASSTNTGGSTGE. The complete CDR3 protein is CASSTNTGGSTGELFF.

This clone appeared a few times. From the germline J gene comes the end of the CDR3, since the read stops 3 residues before it. This chain connects TRBV20-1 to TRBJ2-5; the D gene is possibly TRBD2 (5 bases). Germline CDR1 and CDR2: DFQATT and SNEGSKA (reference sequence). V lost 1 base, J lost 4 bases, and 19 bases lay in between. The CDR3 sequence is 16 residues long. The DNA read from the CDR3 is TGCAGTGCTAGAGTTCCGCGAGGCGGGTTGGGAGAGACC. Translation gives CSARVPRGGLGET. The CDR3, in full, reads CSARVPRGGLGETQYF.

This clone has a count of ten or more. The CDR3 end lies 3 residues beyond the end of the read and is filled in from the germline J gene. The rearrangement links TRBV7-2 to TRBJ2-5; D could derive from TRBD1 or TRBD2 (6 bases each). CDR1 and CDR2 (germline): SGHTA, FQGNSA. Trimming cost V 4 bases and J 4 bases, with 16 bases left between them. The CDR3 is 15 residues long. Incomplete CDR3 DNA: TGTGCCAGCAGCTCTAAGGAGGGCAGGGGAGAGACC. The encoded protein is CASSSKEGRGET. From start to end, the CDR3 is CASSSKEGRGETQYF.

This clone was recorded many times. The sequenced fragment ends 3 residues before the CDR3 boundary, so the rest is inferred from the germline J gene. This chain joins TRBV20-1 and TRBJ1-5; D is undetermined. CDR1 is DFQATT, CDR2 SNEGSKA, per germline (reference sequence). Trimming stripped 0 bases from V and 4 bases from J, with 13 bases between. The CDR3 covers 15 residues. The CDR3 sequence: CSARDPQRLNQPQHF. The CDR3 bases that were read are TGCAGTGCTAGAGACCCCCAGAGACTAAATCAGCCC.

Ten or more counts support this clone. The sequence runs out 3 residues before the end of the CDR3; the remainder is reconstructed from the germline J gene. V gene TRBV4-1 combines with J gene TRBJ1-4; possible D gene TRBD1, 6 bases. The germline V gene encodes CDR1 MGHRA and CDR2 YSYEKL. CDR3 size: 13 residues. V lost 4 bases, J lost 8 bases, and 11 bases lay in between. CDR3: CASSPQGWEKLFF. The covered CDR3 bases are TGCGCCAGCAGCCCACAGGGTTGGGAAAAA.

This clone was found many times. The read ends 3 residues shy of where the CDR3 ends; the end is completed using the germline J gene. This chain uses TRBV20-1 with TRBJ2-3, with 10 bases lining up with TRBD2. Per germline, CDR1 DFQATT and CDR2 SNEGSKA (reference sequence). The V gene end was trimmed by 5 bases and the J gene end by 2 bases; junction bases not matched to a gene: 7. The CDR3 is made up of 15 amino acids. This CDR3 reads CSAPPLAGFTDTQYF. The sequenced part of the CDR3 DNA is TGCAGTGCTCCCCCACTAGCGGGGTTCACAGATACG.

On this clone: The CDR3 end is not reached by the read, which stops 3 residues before it; the germline J gene fills it in. The chain recombines TRBV30 with TRBJ2-2; 7 nucleotides line up with TRBD1. The CDR3 sequence is 17 residues long. CDR1 GTSNPN and CDR2 SVGIG come from the germline V gene (reference sequence). Trimming took 0 bases from V and 8 from J; bases not matched to a gene: 15. The DNA read from the CDR3 is TGTGCCTGGAGTGTAGGATGGCAGGGGGTAAATCCTGGGGAG. It translates to CAWSVGWQGVNPGE. The whole CDR3 reads CAWSVGWQGVNPGELFF.

This clone occurred many times. At one boundary the junction diverges from the germline segment, which might be a read error. The read halts 3 residues ahead of the CDR3 end, with the missing end drawn from the germline J gene. This chain uses TRBV4-2 with TRBJ1-1; D remains unclear. Germline CDR1 and CDR2: LGHNA and YNFKEQ. The CDR3 is 14 amino acids. The DNA read from the CDR3 is TGCGCCAGCAGCCAGGAACAGCTGAACACTGAA. Its protein is CASSQEQLNTE. The full CDR3 is CASSQEQLNTEAFF.

Notes on this clone: The sequence runs out 3 residues before the end of the CDR3; the remainder is reconstructed from the germline J gene. This chain connects TRBV5-1 to TRBJ1-4; 7 nucleotides align to TRBD1. CDR1 is SGHRS and CDR2 is YFSETQ in the germline V gene. The CDR3 loop spans 16 amino acids. The CDR3 sequence: CASSFGDTGAHSPLFF. CDR3 DNA (partial): TGCGCCAGCAGTTTCGGGGATACAGGGGCGCATTCACCA.

This clone showed up many times. The read terminates 3 residues ahead of where the CDR3 ends, so the germline J gene completes it. The V gene is TRBV18, the J gene TRBJ1-5, with 7 bases that match TRBD1. Germline V gene lookup returns CDR1 KGHSH and CDR2 LQKENI. CDR3 length: 14 residues. Trimming removed 6 bases from V and 5 bases from J; junction bases left unmatched: 7. This CDR3 reads CASSHATGDQPQHF. CDR3 DNA, as far as it was read: TGTGCCAGCTCCCATGCAACAGGGGATCAGCCC.

In its sample, this clone was seen many times. Sequencing ends 3 residues short of the CDR3 end; the germline J gene provides the rest. The sample holds other DNA sequences that translate to the same CDR3. V is TRBV20-1 and J is TRBJ2-1; tentatively, D is TRBD1 (6 bases). The CDR3 contains 14 residues. Looked up from germline, CDR1 is DFQATT and CDR2 is SNEGSKA (reference sequence). The V and J ends lost 1 base and 1 base respectively, with 8 bases between them. The CDR3 loop reads CSARVRGSYNEQFF. CDR3 DNA (partial): TGCAGTGCTAGAGTCAGGGGTTCCTACAATGAG.

In its sample, this clone was seen many times. The read halts 3 residues ahead of the CDR3 end, with the missing end drawn from the germline J gene. V gene TRBV7-2 combines with J gene TRBJ2-1; perhaps TRBD2 as D (7 bases). CDR3 size: 16 residues. Germline CDR1 reads SGHTA; CDR2 reads FQGNSA. The V and J ends lost 0 bases and 2 bases respectively, with 11 bases between them. The CDR3 here is CASSLAAGATYNEQFF. CDR3 DNA, as far as it was read: TGTGCCAGCAGCTTAGCTGCGGGGGCGACCTACAATGAG. The complete variable domain, with remaining parts taken from reference TRBV7-2 and TRBJ2-1, reads GAGVSQSPSNKVTEKGKDVELRCDPISGHTALYWYRQSLGQGLEFLIYFQGNSAPDKSGLPSDRFSAERTGGSVSTLTIQRTQQEDSAVYLCASSLAAGATYNEQFFGPGTRLTVL.

The table lists this clone with many counts. Read coverage stops 3 residues before the CDR3 terminus; the germline J gene supplies the remainder. The V gene is TRBV7-9, the J gene TRBJ2-3; 7 nucleotides match TRBD2. The CDR3 loop spans 15 amino acids. Germline V gene data show CDR1 as SEHNR and CDR2 as FQNEAQ (reference sequence). Trimming at V came to 3 bases and at J to 0 bases, leaving 3 bases not matched to a gene. The CDR3 protein is CASSLAAGSTDTQYF. The sequenced CDR3 bases are TGTGCCAGCAGCTTGGCAGCGGGGAGCACAGATACG.